These 24 T cell receptor beta chains share one sample of origin, sequenced in a study of Ad26.COV2.S vaccination and SARS-CoV-2 variants. Data came from immunoSEQ multiplex PCR; TCRdb stores just in-frame clones and leaves some out. The repertoire holds around 310,000 clones, with roughly 90% as singletons. Treatment of the sample: approximately 18 received Ad26.COV2.S at low or high dose, single or two shots; about 5 received placebo; per-sample allocation not given. All samples were drawn on day 63, counting from the first vaccine or placebo injection. The sample was peripheral blood, taken in a trial of Ad26.COV2.S vaccine versus placebo. These TCRs come from a person aged 18-60 years who received the Ad26.COV2.S COVID-19 vaccine or a placebo.

The chain carries TRBV6-5 and TRBJ1-2, with D hard to call. Trimming took 2 bases from V and 0 from J, leaving 1 base between them. The CDR3 consists of 12 residues. CDR1 and CDR2 (germline): MNHEY, SVGAGI. The chain's CDR3 is CASSYTNYGYTF. CDR3 in DNA: TGTGCCAGCAGTTACACTAACTATGGCTACACCTTC.

The gene calls are TRBV4-1 and TRBJ1-4, with 8 bases matching TRBD1. The CDR3 contains 15 residues. Trimming at V came to 1 base and at J to 8 bases, leaving 6 bases not matched to a gene. Germline CDR1 MGHRA, CDR2 YSYEKL. The CDR3 DNA reads TGCGCCAGCAGCCAAGGGACAGGGCTAGTGGAAAAACTGTTTTTT. Translating gives CASSQGTGLVEKLFF.

The chain recombines TRBV27 with TRBJ2-6; D is uncertain. Germline V lookup: CDR1 MNHEY, CDR2 SMNVEV (reference sequence). V dropped 5 bases and J dropped 2 bases, with 10 bases sitting between them. This CDR3 is built from 15 residues. CDR3 amino acids: CASSPPSAGANVLTF. The CDR3 coding sequence is TGTGCCAGCAGTCCCCCATCAGCTGGGGCCAACGTCCTGACTTTC.

The chain combines TRBV11-3 with TRBJ2-1; 13 nucleotides line up with TRBD2. J gave up 2 bases and V 3 bases, and 13 bases lay outside the gene matches. This CDR3 is built from 20 residues. Germline assignment: CDR1 SGHNT and CDR2 YENEEA. The CDR3 here is CASSFYPGLAGEGPYNEQFF. CDR3 sequence (DNA): TGTGCCAGCAGCTTCTACCCTGGACTAGCGGGAGAGGGGCCCTACAATGAGCAGTTCTTC.

This CDR3 reads CASSTSPRQSTYEQYV. Here the CDR3 DNA reads TGTGCCAGCAGCACCTCTCCCCGACAGAGTACCTACGAGCAGTACGTC. The rearrangement links TRBV7-2 to TRBJ2-7; D perhaps matches TRBD1 (5 bases). The CDR3 is made up of 16 amino acids. The V and J ends lost 5 bases and 2 bases respectively, with 19 bases between them. Germline V gives CDR1 SGHTA, CDR2 FQGNSA.

This sequence joins TRBV15 and TRBJ1-1, with TRBD1 as a possible D gene (5 bases). Germline lookup yields CDR1 LNHNV and CDR2 YYDKDF (reference sequence). The CDR3 is 13 amino acids. Trimming shortened V by 3 bases and J by 7 bases, and 12 bases separated the two germline ends. CDR3 protein: CATSSGGLREAFF. The CDR3, as DNA: TGTGCCACCAGCAGTGGGGGTCTTCGTGAAGCTTTCTTT.

This chain links TRBV5-1 with TRBJ1-4; D is perhaps TRBD1 (5 bases). The CDR3 length is 17 residues. With 0 bases removed from V and 7 bases from J, the gap between germline ends came to 19 bases. Germline CDR1 and CDR2: SGHRS and YFSETQ. The CDR3 DNA reads as TGCGCCAGCAGCTTGGCGGGGTCCGGGGCCCCCCCTGAAAAACTGTTTTTT. Its translation is CASSLAGSGAPPEKLFF.

The rearrangement uses TRBV5-4 and TRBJ1-1; TRBD1 matches 8 bases. The germline V gene encodes CDR1 SGHNT and CDR2 YYREEE (reference sequence). V trimming: 2 bases; J trimming: 4 bases; junction bases outside the gene matches: 10. The length of the CDR3 is 16 residues. This CDR3 reads CASSFRGREKGTEAFF. CDR3 nucleotides: TGTGCCAGCAGCTTCAGGGGGCGGGAGAAAGGCACTGAAGCTTTCTTT.

CDR3 bases: TGCGCCAGCAGCTTGACTAGCGGGAGTTTCGGGGAGCTGTTTTTT. Amino acids: CASSLTSGSFGELFF. The chain employs TRBV5-1 and TRBJ2-2; 11 bases map to TRBD2. The CDR3 runs to 15 residues. With 1 base clipped from V and 7 bases from J, the junction kept 3 bases outside the gene matches. Per germline, CDR1 SGHRS and CDR2 YFSETQ.

This chain uses TRBV12-2 with TRBJ1-5; TRBD1, the table's D call, was not compared with the DNA. TRBV12-2 is a listed pseudogene. The CDR3 extends over 15 amino acids. The CDR3 DNA reads as TGTGCAAGTCGCTTAGCGGGGGCACCCCATCAGCCCCAGCATTTT. Translation: CASRLAGAPHQPQHF.

The CDR3 loop reads CASSSMPASAFF. CDR3 in DNA: TGTGCCAGCTCATCGATGCCTGCTTCAGCTTTCTTT. The chain employs TRBV12-3 or TRBV12-4 and TRBJ1-1; D is unresolved. V was trimmed by 8 bases and J by 10 bases, leaving 17 bases between them. CDR3 length equals 12 residues.

The chain combines TRBV19 with TRBJ1-4, with D unresolved. The germline CDR1 and CDR2 sequences are LNHDA and SQIVND (reference sequence). The germline V and J ends were trimmed by 0 bases and 7 bases, with 15 bases remaining between them. CDR3 length equals 16 residues. The CDR3 reads CASSIDERAVGEKLFF. In DNA, the CDR3 is TGTGCCAGTAGTATAGATGAGAGGGCGGTGGGTGAAAAACTGTTTTTT.

J is TRBJ1-1 and V is TRBV5-6, with D unclear. Germline V gene data show CDR1 as SGHDT and CDR2 as YYEEEE. Trimming cost V 2 bases and J 11 bases, with 16 bases left between them. The CDR3 is made up of 13 amino acids. Here the CDR3 reads CASSLRATGSAFF. CDR3 nucleotide sequence: TGTGCCAGCAGCTTACGGGCTACTGGCTCGGCTTTCTTT. The variable domain in full, with the rest retrieved from reference TRBV5-6 and TRBJ1-1, is DAGVTQSPTHLIKTRGQQVTLRCSPKSGHDTVSWYQQALGQGPQFIFQYYEEEERQRGNFPDRFSGHQFPNYSSELNVNALLLGDSALYLCASSLRATGSAFFGQGTRLTVV.

This clone was seen once. CDR3 region: CAWSVALLRYNEQFF. CDR3 in DNA: TGTGCCTGGAGTGTGGCGCTACTTAGGTACAATGAGCAGTTCTTC. The chain links TRBV30 to TRBJ2-1; D is uncertain. The V and J ends lost 0 bases and 4 bases respectively, with 13 bases between them. This CDR3 has 15 residues. Germline-derived CDR1 and CDR2 are GTSNPN and SVGIG (reference sequence).

The V call is TRBV2, the J call TRBJ2-3, with D possibly matching TRBD2 (6 bases). This CDR3 comprises 13 residues. CDR1 is SNHLY, CDR2 FYNNEI, per germline. The germline V and J ends were trimmed by 8 bases and 2 bases, with 11 bases remaining between them. CDR3 nucleotides: TGTGCCAGCGAAAGCGGGTTCACAGATACGCAGTATTTT. As protein: CASESGFTDTQYF.

This chain connects TRBV4-1 to TRBJ1-2; D unresolved. Per germline, CDR1 MGHRA and CDR2 YSYEKL. CDR3 length: 13 amino acids. V was clipped by 4 bases and J by 1 base, with 7 bases between them. CDR3 coding DNA: TGCGCCAGCAGCCCTTCCCATAACTATGGCTACACCTTC. Its translation: CASSPSHNYGYTF.

The V call is TRBV6-5, the J call TRBJ1-1; unclear D gene. Germline V gives CDR1 MNHEY, CDR2 SVGAGI. V gave up 8 bases and J gave up 6 bases, with 13 bases separating them. This CDR3 region has 12 residues. The CDR3 region is CASARTGAEAFF. CDR3 coding DNA: TGTGCCAGCGCCCGGACGGGCGCTGAAGCTTTCTTT.

There are a few counts of this clone. The same CDR3 is also encoded by other DNA sequences in this sample. This sequence joins TRBV19 and TRBJ2-3; TRBD1 might be the D (6 bases). The CDR3 runs 15 residues. The germline gives CDR1 LNHDA, CDR2 SQIVND (reference sequence). Trimming took off 1 base at V and 1 base at J, with 9 bases between the two ends. CDR3 region: CASSIGAGGTDTQYF. CDR3 sequence (DNA): TGTGCCAGTAGTATAGGGGCAGGGGGCACAGATACGCAGTATTTT.

V is TRBV10-1 and J is TRBJ2-1, with 9 positions matching TRBD2. Germline loops: CDR1 WNHNN, CDR2 SYGVQD (reference sequence). With V trimmed by 6 bases and J by 0 bases, 12 bases remained unmatched. The CDR3 runs 18 residues. In DNA form, the CDR3 reads TGCGCCAGCAGGTCGGGCGGGAGGGCCGTAAACTCCTACAATGAGCAGTTCTTC. Protein product: CASRSGGRAVNSYNEQFF.

This chain joins TRBV11-3 and TRBJ2-1; 9 bases fit TRBD2. The CDR3 length is 18 residues. Germline assignment: CDR1 SGHNT and CDR2 YENEEA. Trimming removed 0 bases from V and 5 bases from J; junction bases left unmatched: 11. The CDR3 DNA is TGTGCCAGCAGCTTAGATGGTCCTAGCGGGGATGGGAACAATGAGCAGTTCTTC. Its protein is CASSLDGPSGDGNNEQFF. Complete variable domain (other parts from reference TRBV11-3 and TRBJ2-1): EAGVVQSPRYKIIEKKQPVAFWCNPISGHNTLYWYLQNLGQGPELLIRYENEEAVDDSQLPKDRFSAERLKGVDSTLKIQPAELGDSAVYLCASSLDGPSGDGNNEQFFGPGTRLTVL.

The V and J genes are TRBV5-1 and TRBJ1-2; maybe TRBD1 (6 bases). The V gene lost 3 bases and the J gene lost 8 bases, with 11 bases spanning the gap. Germline CDR1 is SGHRS and CDR2 is YFSETQ. The CDR3 has 12 amino acids. CDR3 DNA sequence: TGCGCCAGCAGCTCGGGGGCGCCGGGCTACACCTTC. This gives the protein CASSSGAPGYTF.

The V call is TRBV7-9, the J call TRBJ2-5; 7 bases line up with TRBD2. The CDR3 runs 16 residues. V was pared by 6 bases and J by 5 bases, with 15 bases of the junction left unmatched. Germline values: CDR1 SEHNR, CDR2 FQNEAQ (reference sequence). The CDR3 nucleotides read TGTGCCAGCAGAAATACACCCGGGACCGGGAGGGAGACCCAGTACTTC. This sequence encodes CASRNTPGTGRETQYF. The complete variable domain, with remaining parts taken from reference TRBV7-9 and TRBJ2-5, reads DTGVSQNPRHKITKRGQNVTFRCDPISEHNRLYWYRQTLGQGPEFLTYFQNEAQLEKSRLLSDRFSAERPKGSFSTLEIQRTEQGDSAMYLCASRNTPGTGRETQYFGPGTRLLVL.

The V gene is TRBV19, the J gene TRBJ1-1, with a possible D match to TRBD1 (6 bases). The germline V gene encodes CDR1 LNHDA and CDR2 SQIVND (reference sequence). The ends were cut back, 9 bases at V and 1 base at J, with 9 bases in the middle. The CDR3 spans 12 residues. The CDR3 reads CASKQGNTEAFF. The CDR3 DNA is TGTGCCAGCAAACAGGGGAACACTGAAGCTTTCTTT.

The chain has TRBV2 and TRBJ2-7; D is unclear. This CDR3 contains 13 residues. Germline CDR1 SNHLY, CDR2 FYNNEI. The V and J ends lost 3 bases and 6 bases respectively, with 12 bases between them. CDR3 sequence: CASSEGISLEQYV. CDR3 nucleotides: TGTGCCAGCAGTGAGGGGATCTCCCTCGAGCAGTACGTC.